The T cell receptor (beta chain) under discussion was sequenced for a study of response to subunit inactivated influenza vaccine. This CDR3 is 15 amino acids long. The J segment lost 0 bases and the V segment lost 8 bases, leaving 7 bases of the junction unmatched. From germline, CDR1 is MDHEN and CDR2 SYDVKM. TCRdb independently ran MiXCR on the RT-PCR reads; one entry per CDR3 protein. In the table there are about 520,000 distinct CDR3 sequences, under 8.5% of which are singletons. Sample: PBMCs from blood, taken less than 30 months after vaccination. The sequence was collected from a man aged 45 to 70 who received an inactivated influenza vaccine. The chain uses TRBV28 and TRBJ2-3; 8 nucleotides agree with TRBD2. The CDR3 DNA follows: TGTGCCAGCGACCTGCGGGGGGCTAGCACAGATACGCAGTATTTT. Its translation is CASDLRGASTDTQYF.